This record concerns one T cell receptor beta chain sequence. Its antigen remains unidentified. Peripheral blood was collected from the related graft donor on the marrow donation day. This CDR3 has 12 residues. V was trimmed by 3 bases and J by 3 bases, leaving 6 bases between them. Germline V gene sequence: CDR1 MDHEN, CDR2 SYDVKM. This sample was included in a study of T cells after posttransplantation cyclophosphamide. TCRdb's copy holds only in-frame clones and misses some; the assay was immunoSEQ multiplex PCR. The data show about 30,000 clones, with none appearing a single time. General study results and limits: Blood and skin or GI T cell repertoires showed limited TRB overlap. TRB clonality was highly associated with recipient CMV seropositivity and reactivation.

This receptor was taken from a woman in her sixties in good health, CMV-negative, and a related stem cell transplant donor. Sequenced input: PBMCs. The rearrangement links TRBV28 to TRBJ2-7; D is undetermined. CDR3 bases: TGTGCCAGCAGTTTCCCCCGCTACGAGCAGTACTTC. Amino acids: CASSFPRYEQYF.